This T cell receptor (beta chain) comes out of a study of cytomegalovirus exposure and HLA in healthy donors. The PCR made use of 60 Vbeta and 13 Jbeta primers. The assay was immunoSEQ multiplex PCR, and TCRdb's table has in-frame clones only and misses some. Among approximately 210,000 clones listed, around 74% were seen once. The CDR3 is made up of 17 amino acids. The germline CDR1 and CDR2 sequences are SGHNT and YENEEA. V gave up 5 bases and J gave up 3 bases; unmatched junction bases: 16. Donors were ostensibly healthy at sampling, although undocumented immune exposures were probable. Whole-study results and caveats: Other equally common chains were less clonally expanded than HLA-associated TCR beta chains, a later analysis showed. Data from an earlier analysis indicated that most TCR beta V segments were productive either about 87% or about 30% of the time. As a later analysis showed, a missense DCLRE1C variant was linked to trimming of TCR beta V- and J-genes.

On this clone: Its antigen is not known.

The chain combines TRBV11-3 with TRBJ2-7; 7 nucleotides agree with TRBD1. This sequence originates from a girl aged 10 to 17 in good health and CMV-seropositive. Input material: PBMCs. CDR3 sequence (DNA): TGTGCCAGCAGCCCAACCGACGTGACAGGGACCCTCTACGAGCAGTACTTC. It yields the protein CASSPTDVTGTLYEQYF. Full variable domain (missing parts from reference TRBV11-3 and TRBJ2-7): EAGVVQSPRYKIIEKKQPVAFWCNPISGHNTLYWYLQNLGQGPELLIRYENEEAVDDSQLPKDRFSAERLKGVDSTLKIQPAELGDSAVYLCASSPTDVTGTLYEQYFGPGTRLTVT.